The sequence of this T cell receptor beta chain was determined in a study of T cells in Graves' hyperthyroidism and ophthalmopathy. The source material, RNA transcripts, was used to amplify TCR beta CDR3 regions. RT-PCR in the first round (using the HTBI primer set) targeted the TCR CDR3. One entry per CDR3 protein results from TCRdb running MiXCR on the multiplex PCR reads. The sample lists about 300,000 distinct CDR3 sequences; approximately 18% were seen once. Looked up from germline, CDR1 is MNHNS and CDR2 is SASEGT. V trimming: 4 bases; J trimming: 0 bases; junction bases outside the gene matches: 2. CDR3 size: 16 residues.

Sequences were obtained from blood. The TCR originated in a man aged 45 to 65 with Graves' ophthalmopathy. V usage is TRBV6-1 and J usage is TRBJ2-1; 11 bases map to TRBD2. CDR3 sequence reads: CASSGTSGPSYNEQFF. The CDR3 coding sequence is TGTGCCAGCAGTGGGACTAGCGGGCCCTCCTACAATGAGCAGTTCTTC.